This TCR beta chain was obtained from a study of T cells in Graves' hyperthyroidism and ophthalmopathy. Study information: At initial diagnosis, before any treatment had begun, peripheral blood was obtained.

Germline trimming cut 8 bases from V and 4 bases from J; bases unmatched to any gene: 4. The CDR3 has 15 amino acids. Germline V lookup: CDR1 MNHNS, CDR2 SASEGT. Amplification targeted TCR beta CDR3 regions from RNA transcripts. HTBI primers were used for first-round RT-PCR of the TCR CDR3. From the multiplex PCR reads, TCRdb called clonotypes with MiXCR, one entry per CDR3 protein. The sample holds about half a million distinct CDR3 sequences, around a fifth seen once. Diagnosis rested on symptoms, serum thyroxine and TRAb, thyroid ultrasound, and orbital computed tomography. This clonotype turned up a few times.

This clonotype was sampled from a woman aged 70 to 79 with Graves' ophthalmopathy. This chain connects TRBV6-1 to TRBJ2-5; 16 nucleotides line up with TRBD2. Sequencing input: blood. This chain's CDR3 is CASVGTSGRGETQYF. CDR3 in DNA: TGTGCCAGCGTTGGGACTAGCGGGAGGGGAGAGACCCAGTACTTC.